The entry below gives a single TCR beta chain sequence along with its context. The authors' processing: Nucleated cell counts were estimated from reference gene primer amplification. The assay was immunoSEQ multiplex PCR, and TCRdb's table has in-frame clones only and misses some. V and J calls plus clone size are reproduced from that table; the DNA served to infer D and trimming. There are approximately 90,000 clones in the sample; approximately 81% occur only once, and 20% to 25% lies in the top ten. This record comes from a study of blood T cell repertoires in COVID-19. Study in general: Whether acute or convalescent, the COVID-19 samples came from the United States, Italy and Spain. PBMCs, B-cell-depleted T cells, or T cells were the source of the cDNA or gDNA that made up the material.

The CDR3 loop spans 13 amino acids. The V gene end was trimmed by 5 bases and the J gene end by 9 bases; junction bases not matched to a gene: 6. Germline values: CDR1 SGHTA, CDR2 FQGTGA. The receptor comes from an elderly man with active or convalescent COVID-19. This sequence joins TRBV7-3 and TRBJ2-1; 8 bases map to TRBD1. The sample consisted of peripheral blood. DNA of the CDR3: TGTGCCAGCAGCCTGGACAGGGTAGGTGAGCAGTTCTTC. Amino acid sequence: CASSLDRVGEQFF.